A single sample is the source of the 16 T cell receptor beta chains below, sequenced in a study of blood T cells in healthy people across ages. A second PCR, run for about 7 to 11 cycles, used a sample-barcoded 5' primer plus a J-beta primer mix. TCRdb passed the 5' RACE reads through MiXCR, listing each CDR3 protein once. The sample holds over 600,000 distinct CDR3 sequences, roughly 21% seen once. The sequenced material came from blood. The receptors come from a man aged 65 to 85 in good health.

This clonotype was counted only a few times. Its ends do not fully match the called genes, so a read error is possible. This chain uses TRBV6-2 or TRBV6-3 with TRBJ2-2, with 13 bases aligning to TRBD2. This CDR3 contains 18 residues. Germline CDR1 MNHEY, CDR2 SVGEGT. CDR3 region: CASSYYGLAGANTGGLFF. The CDR3 coding sequence is TGTGCCAGCAGTTACTACGGACTAGCGGGGGCTAACACCGGGGGGCTGTTTTTT.

In this sample, this clonotype turned up a few times. One end of the junction does not line up with germline, which may come from a read error. CDR3 DNA: TGTGCCAGCAGCTTAGACGGGCCTAGGGCTCGGGACTTC. Its translation is CASSLDGPRARDF. The chain joins TRBV7-2 to TRBJ2-5; D gene uncertain. Per germline, CDR1 SGHTA and CDR2 FQGNSA. The CDR3 length is 13 residues.

This clonotype has more than one count but fewer than ten. The chain uses TRBV28 and TRBJ2-5; D could derive from TRBD1 or TRBD2 (6 bases each). Trimming removed 8 bases from V and 2 bases from J, with 18 bases in between. The length of the CDR3 is 15 residues. Germline CDR1 and CDR2: MDHEN and SYDVKM. CDR3 DNA sequence: TGTGCCAGCGGTAGCGGACAGACCCATCAAGAGACCCAGTACTTC. This translates into CASGSGQTHQETQYF.

The CDR3 DNA is TGTGCCAGCACCGGGACTTTGTCCACCGGGGAGCTGTTTTTT. Translating gives CASTGTLSTGELFF. This chain links TRBV2 with TRBJ2-2; TRBD2 is a possible D gene (6 bases). CDR1 SNHLY and CDR2 FYNNEI come from the germline V gene. There are 14 residues in the CDR3. Trimming pared 7 bases from V and 4 bases from J, leaving 13 bases between.

The CDR3 DNA reads as TGCGCCAGCAGCTTGGGGAGGGAAGGTGAAAAACTGTTTTTT. Translated, it gives CASSLGREGEKLFF. J is TRBJ1-4 and V is TRBV5-1; D is undetermined. With 0 bases removed from V and 7 bases from J, the gap between germline ends came to 10 bases. Germline loops: CDR1 SGHRS, CDR2 YFSETQ. CDR3 length: 14 amino acids. The full variable domain, in which reference TRBV5-1 and TRBJ1-4 provide the parts outside the CDR3, is KAGVTQTPRYLIKTRGQQVTLSCSPISGHRSVSWYQQTPGQGLQFLFEYFSETQRNKGNFPGRFSGRQFSNSRSEMNVSTLELGDSALYLCASSLGREGEKLFFGSGTQLSVL.

This chain uses TRBV28 with TRBJ1-2, with no clear D. V was trimmed by 11 bases and J by 6 bases, leaving 13 bases between them. In germline, CDR1 is MDHEN, CDR2 SYDVKM. The CDR3 has 11 amino acids. CDR3 in DNA: TGTGCCGTCGGGGAGGGAGATGGCTACACCTTC. This gives the protein CAVGEGDGYTF.

This clonotype was seen ten or more times. V is TRBV3-1 and J is TRBJ1-1; D remains unclear. The V end lost 0 bases, the J end lost 0 bases, and 14 bases lay between the germline ends. CDR1 LGHDT and CDR2 YNNKEL come from the germline V gene (reference sequence). The CDR3 is 17 amino acids. DNA of the CDR3: TGTGCCAGCAGCCAAGATGCTGCTTACGGGCTGAACACTGAAGCTTTCTTT. Translating it yields CASSQDAAYGLNTEAFF.

There are a few counts of this clonotype. The J gene is TRBJ1-2, the V gene TRBV4-1; tentatively, D is TRBD1 (5 bases). V lost 4 bases to trimming and J lost 4 bases, with 13 bases between them. The CDR3 is made up of 14 amino acids. Germline CDR1 reads MGHRA; CDR2 reads YSYEKL. CDR3 in DNA: TGCGCCAGCAGCCGAGAGACAGATTCCTATGGCTACACCTTC. This sequence encodes CASSRETDSYGYTF.

This clonotype has just a few counts. This sequence joins TRBV10-2 and TRBJ1-6; 10 nucleotides agree with TRBD1. The ends lost 0 bases at V and 5 bases at J; junction bases unmatched: 1. The CDR3 length is 16 residues. Germline V lookup: CDR1 WSHSY, CDR2 SAAADI. Here the CDR3 DNA reads TGCGCCAGCAGTGAGTCCGGGACAGGGGATAATTCACCCCTCCACTTT. Its protein product is CASSESGTGDNSPLHF.

The chain joins TRBV11-2 to TRBJ2-1; D may be TRBD2 (6 bases). The germline gives CDR1 SGHAT, CDR2 FQNNGV. The CDR3 has 15 amino acids. The ends were cut back, 6 bases at V and 1 base at J, with 13 bases in the middle. The CDR3 is CASRRAGISYNEQFF. CDR3 sequence (DNA): TGTGCCAGCAGACGGGCGGGGATTTCCTACAATGAGCAGTTCTTC.

This clonotype has more than one count but fewer than ten. CDR3 bases: TGTGCCAGCAGTTTCCCCGACAGGGGGTACCGAGAGAACACTGAAGCTTTCTTT. Its protein product is CASSFPDRGYRENTEAFF. This chain connects TRBV28 to TRBJ1-1; 9 bases align to TRBD1. CDR1 is MDHEN and CDR2 is SYDVKM in the germline V gene. J gave up 1 base and V 3 bases, and 12 bases lay outside the gene matches. The CDR3 loop spans 18 amino acids.

Ten or more counts support this clonotype. The rearrangement links TRBV29-1 to TRBJ2-1, with 13 positions matching TRBD2. CDR1 and CDR2 (germline): SQVTM, ANQGSEA. The V gene end was trimmed by 5 bases and the J gene end by 9 bases; junction bases not matched to a gene: 4. CDR3 length: 13 amino acids. This chain's CDR3 is CSVRGLAGVEQFF. CDR3 in DNA: TGCAGCGTTCGAGGACTAGCGGGAGTTGAGCAGTTCTTC.

As to this clonotype: No conserved phenylalanine or tryptophan is present at the end of the CDR3, so a read error is the likely explanation. V gene TRBV7-3 combines with J gene TRBJ2-1, with 7 bases identical to TRBD2. J lost 7 bases, V lost 1 base, and 4 bases had no gene match. In germline, CDR1 is SGHTA, CDR2 FQGTGA. This CDR3 spans 14 amino acids. The CDR3 region is CASSLILGGNEQFL. CDR3 DNA: TGTGCCAGCAGCTTAATTCTGGGGGGGAATGAGCAGTTCCTC.

This clonotype has more than one count but fewer than ten. The chain joins TRBV5-1 to TRBJ2-3, with a tentative D call TRBD2 (8 bases). CDR1 is SGHRS and CDR2 is YFSETQ in the germline V gene. V lost 6 bases, J lost 3 bases, and 14 bases lay in between. CDR3 length: 14 residues. The CDR3 DNA sequence: TGCGCCAGCAACGTAGCGGGACAGACAGATACGCAGTATTTT. This encodes CASNVAGQTDTQYF. Full variable domain (missing parts from reference TRBV5-1 and TRBJ2-3): KAGVTQTPRYLIKTRGQQVTLSCSPISGHRSVSWYQQTPGQGLQFLFEYFSETQRNKGNFPGRFSGRQFSNSRSEMNVSTLELGDSALYLCASNVAGQTDTQYFGPGTRLTVL.

In this sample, this clonotype turned up many times. The chain carries TRBV7-2 and TRBJ2-5, with 9 bases lining up with TRBD2. The V segment lost 5 bases and the J segment 4 bases; nucleotides outside the gene matches: 14. The CDR3 runs 17 residues. The germline V gene encodes CDR1 SGHTA and CDR2 FQGNSA. CDR3 sequence (DNA): TGTGCCAGCAGCCTAACCAGGCTTAGCGGGAGTGCAGAGACCCAGTACTTC. It is translated as CASSLTRLSGSAETQYF.

The chain links TRBV7-8 to TRBJ2-5; 11 bases fit TRBD2. The CDR3 totals 14 residues. Trimming removed 4 bases from V and 4 bases from J; junction bases left unmatched: 2. Germline V gene lookup returns CDR1 SGHVS and CDR2 FQNEAQ. CDR3 residues: CASSSGTSGETQYF. CDR3 nucleotide sequence: TGTGCCAGCAGCTCCGGGACTAGCGGAGAGACCCAGTACTTC.